The present entry profiles one T cell receptor beta chain with its context. Germline lookup yields CDR1 SGHTA and CDR2 FQGNSA. The CDR3 length is 14 residues. Losses at the gene ends were 3 bases for V and 7 bases for J; bases not matched to a gene: 4. The sample belongs to a study of OX40 agonist ivuxolimab in advanced cancers. Background on the study: Three individuals attained partial responses, comprising one hepatocellular carcinoma case and two cutaneous melanoma cases.

Assay used: immunoSEQ multiplex PCR; TCRdb lists only in-frame clones, some missing. The table includes about 83,000 clones, around four fifths detected once. This receptor was identified in an adult with an advanced solid tumor such as melanoma, head and neck, liver or kidney cancer. The rearrangement joins TRBV7-2 to TRBJ1-4, with 8 positions matching TRBD1. This material consisted of CD4+ or CD8+ T cells sorted from blood, taken in a trial of the OX40 agonist ivuxolimab. Here the CDR3 DNA reads TGTGCCAGCAGCTTCACAGGGGGTCGTGAAAAACTGTTTTTT. This translates into CASSFTGGREKLFF.